A single sample is the source of the 27 T cell receptor beta chains below, sequenced in a study of human T cells and chemical hapten exposure (dated by TCRdb to the early 2020s). The sample's time point label, in plain terms: patch test 1, 2 weeks after DPC sensitization. Per the publication, the treatment or condition label means: therapeutic diphenylcyclopropenone sensitization with weekly scalp DPC. Libraries were constructed by RACE. Reads for this sample came from a NextSeq 500. Through fastp at Q25 and MiXCR, TCRdb rebuilt clones from the public reads, retaining in-frame beta chains. Rows merge per CDR3 protein into single entries with the most common DNA and genes. The sample profile shows around 340,000 distinct CDR3 sequences; about 7% of them were found once. The ten largest make up around 8.2% of the sample. Sequencing used whole blood, obtained in connection with sensitization to the hapten diphenylcyclopropenone (DPC). These receptors originate from a woman between 18 and 30 years old with alopecia areata. Some clones in this sample may be carry-over from other donors' samples.

This clonotype occurred many times. This chain joins TRBV6-1 and TRBJ2-1, with 10 bases that match TRBD2. J lost 9 bases, V lost 1 base, and 15 bases had no gene match. The CDR3 extends over 18 amino acids. Germline V gene sequence: CDR1 MNHNS, CDR2 SASEGT. CDR3 sequence reads: CASSEVRSSGGVRGEQFF. The DNA of the CDR3 is TGTGCCAGCAGTGAAGTCAGGTCTAGCGGGGGCGTAAGGGGTGAGCAGTTCTTC.

In this sample, this clonotype turned up a few times. The rearrangement joins TRBV6-2 or TRBV6-3 to TRBJ1-1; D remains unclear. Germline V gene sequence: CDR1 MNHEY, CDR2 SVGEGT. V dropped 4 bases and J dropped 0 bases, with 9 bases sitting between them. The CDR3 loop spans 14 amino acids. CDR3: CASSFSHVNTEAFF. CDR3 nucleotides: TGTGCCAGCAGTTTCTCACACGTGAACACTGAAGCTTTCTTT.

V is TRBV11-2 and J is TRBJ2-3; D is unclear. CDR1 is SGHAT and CDR2 is FQNNGV in the germline V gene. The CDR3 covers 14 residues. V lost 5 bases and J lost 6, with 15 bases in between. The CDR3 protein is CASSHRPGLDTQYF. The CDR3 nucleotides are TGTGCCAGCAGCCATCGACCGGGTCTTGATACGCAGTATTTT.

About this clonotype: This may be a read error, as it is one base from a much larger clone. This chain connects TRBV27 to TRBJ2-7; a weak D match, TRBD1 (6 bases). This CDR3 region has 14 residues. Germline V gene data show CDR1 as MNHEY and CDR2 as SMNVEV (reference sequence). The CDR3 coding sequence is TGTGCCAACAGTATCCGGGACACCTCCTACGAGCAGTACTTC. Translation: CANSIRDTSYEQYF.

This rearrangement joins TRBV6-5 to TRBJ1-5, with D perhaps TRBD1 (6 bases). Trimming removed 5 bases at V and 0 bases at J, with 17 bases between. Looked up from germline, CDR1 is MNHEY and CDR2 is SVGAGI. This CDR3 region has 17 residues. CDR3 in amino acids: CASSPGLGQISNQPQHF. The CDR3 region has the DNA TGTGCCAGCAGTCCGGGACTAGGACAGATTAGCAATCAGCCCCAGCATTTT.

This clonotype was seen more than once but under ten times. The chain has TRBV21-1 and TRBJ2-2; the table calls TRBD2, which could not be checked here. TRBV21-1 constitutes a pseudogene. The CDR3 loop spans 17 amino acids. The CDR3 sequence: CASSEERGGPNTGELFF. CDR3 DNA sequence: TGTGCCAGCAGCGAGGAGCGGGGGGGCCCGAACACCGGGGAGCTGTTTTTT.

This clonotype has ten or more counts. V is TRBV7-3 and J is TRBJ2-5; no firm D call. Germline lookup yields CDR1 SGHTA and CDR2 FQGTGA. The CDR3 spans 13 residues. V lost 5 bases and J 5 bases, leaving 12 bases between the germline ends. The CDR3 nucleotides read TGTGCCAGCAGCCCTAGTAGTTTTGAGACCCAGTACTTC. It translates to CASSPSSFETQYF.

The V call is TRBV7-3, the J call TRBJ2-2, with no clear D. The length of the CDR3 is 14 residues. Per the germline V gene, CDR1 is SGHTA and CDR2 is FQGTGA. The V gene lost 5 bases and the J gene lost 4 bases, with 11 bases spanning the gap. The CDR3 spells CASSKDGTTGELFF. The DNA of the CDR3 is TGTGCCAGCAGCAAGGACGGAACCACCGGGGAGCTGTTTTTT.

In this sample, this clonotype turned up many times. The chain couples TRBV29-1 to TRBJ2-1; TRBD2 matches 7 bases. The CDR3 consists of 12 residues. Germline V CDR1 and CDR2: SQVTM, ANQGSEA. V shed 6 bases, J shed 7 bases, and the junction held 6 bases outside the gene matches. This CDR3 reads CSVVGGGNEQFF. In DNA, the CDR3 is TGCAGCGTCGTGGGGGGAGGGAATGAGCAGTTCTTC.

This clonotype was recorded at least ten times. J is TRBJ2-7 and V is TRBV9, with a possible D match to TRBD1 (6 bases). The CDR3 extends over 14 amino acids. Germline V gene lookup returns CDR1 SGDLS and CDR2 YYNGEE. Between the trimmed V and J ends, which lost 0 bases and 5 bases, there was a span of 12 bases. This CDR3 reads CASSVAVTGNEQYF. CDR3 nucleotides: TGTGCCAGCAGCGTAGCTGTTACAGGGAACGAGCAGTACTTC.

CDR3 sequence: CASSQEVVNSPLHF. CDR3 bases: TGTGCCAGCAGCCAAGAAGTAGTTAATTCACCCCTCCACTTT. The rearrangement links TRBV4-2 to TRBJ1-6; D remains unclear. The V end lost 0 bases, the J end lost 6 bases, and 6 bases lay between the germline ends. This CDR3 contains 14 residues. Germline V gives CDR1 LGHNA, CDR2 YNFKEQ.

V is TRBV12-3 or TRBV12-4 and J is TRBJ1-5, with TRBD1 as a possible D gene (5 bases). V shed 3 bases and J shed 4 bases, with 10 bases lying between them. The CDR3 is made up of 14 amino acids. The CDR3 here is CASSLKGLNQPQHF. The CDR3 nucleotides read TGTGCCAGCAGTTTGAAGGGACTTAATCAGCCCCAGCATTTT.

There are many counts of this clonotype. The rearrangement uses TRBV20-1 and TRBJ2-7; D unresolved. The CDR3 contains 12 residues. Germline CDR1 is DFQATT and CDR2 is SNEGSKA (reference sequence). V lost 3 bases to trimming and J lost 1 base, with 7 bases between them. The CDR3: CSASQGSYEQYF. CDR3 in DNA: TGCAGTGCTAGCCAAGGTTCCTACGAGCAGTACTTC.

This clonotype was detected only a few times. This chain joins TRBV5-1 and TRBJ1-6; TRBD1 might be the D (6 bases). This CDR3 region has 15 residues. With 5 bases removed from V and 0 bases from J, the gap between germline ends came to 9 bases. CDR1 is SGHRS and CDR2 is YFSETQ in the germline V gene. Here the CDR3 reads CASSRTDSYNSPLHF. The CDR3 DNA follows: TGCGCCAGCAGTCGGACAGACTCCTATAATTCACCCCTCCACTTT.

This clonotype was detected ten times or more. The gene calls are TRBV11-2 and TRBJ2-2; D is unclear. Germline V gene lookup returns CDR1 SGHAT and CDR2 FQNNGV. V gave up 1 base and J gave up 6 bases, with 9 bases separating them. The CDR3 sequence is 14 residues long. The CDR3 protein is CASSLVRRPGELFF. In DNA form, the CDR3 reads TGTGCCAGCAGCTTAGTGCGCAGACCCGGGGAGCTGTTTTTT.

The CDR3 sequence is CASSILDSLYSNQPQHF. CDR3 DNA sequence: TGTGCCAGCAGCATCCTGGACAGCCTTTATAGCAATCAGCCCCAGCATTTT. The rearrangement joins TRBV21-1 to TRBJ1-5; the DNA was not used to check the table's D call, TRBD1. TRBV21-1 is assigned pseudogene status. This CDR3 comprises 17 residues.

In its sample, this clonotype was seen a few times. The CDR3 bases are TGCAGCGGAGGATGGGGAGCGGCCATGAACACTGAAGCTTTCTTT. It is translated as CSGGWGAAMNTEAFF. The rearrangement links TRBV29-1 to TRBJ1-1; no clear D gene. Trimming took off 7 bases at V and 0 bases at J, with 18 bases between the two ends. This CDR3 region has 15 residues. Germline CDR1 reads SQVTM; CDR2 reads ANQGSEA.

This clonotype was found a few times. The chain combines TRBV2 with TRBJ1-5; D gene ambiguous. Germline assignment: CDR1 SNHLY and CDR2 FYNNEI. Trimming cost V 6 bases and J 4 bases, with 13 bases left between them. The CDR3 totals 14 residues. CDR3 in DNA: TGTGCCAGCAGAGCCCAAAGAGGGAATCAGCCCCAGCATTTT. Encoded protein: CASRAQRGNQPQHF.

This clonotype was observed many times. The V call is TRBV4-3, the J call TRBJ2-3, with D perhaps assigned TRBD1 or TRBD2 (5 bases each). Trimming removed 0 bases from V and 4 bases from J, with 14 bases in between. Per the germline V gene, CDR1 is LGHNA and CDR2 is YSLEER. The CDR3 contains 16 residues. CDR3 in amino acids: CASSQDFGQGADTQYF. CDR3 bases: TGCGCCAGCAGCCAAGATTTTGGGCAGGGAGCAGATACGCAGTATTTT.

This clonotype has at least ten counts. This chain joins TRBV12-3 or TRBV12-4 and TRBJ2-3; 11 bases fit TRBD1. V trimming: 5 bases; J trimming: 0 bases; junction bases outside the gene matches: 4. The CDR3 covers 16 residues. The CDR3 region is CASSRTGGSSTDTQYF. The CDR3 DNA follows: TGTGCCAGCAGTCGGACAGGGGGCTCTAGCACAGATACGCAGTATTTT.

This clonotype has only a few counts. The genes are TRBV6-5 and TRBJ1-2; D ambiguous. Between the trimmed V and J ends, which lost 8 bases and 8 bases, there was a span of 15 bases. CDR3 size: 12 residues. Germline V gives CDR1 MNHEY, CDR2 SVGAGI. CDR3 sequence: CASGLVGGGYTF. The DNA for the CDR3 is TGTGCCAGCGGTCTCGTTGGAGGCGGCTACACCTTC.

This clonotype was observed a few times. V gene TRBV9 combines with J gene TRBJ1-1; 7 nucleotides agree with TRBD1. Germline loops: CDR1 SGDLS, CDR2 YYNGEE. The ends lost 3 bases at V and 6 bases at J; junction bases unmatched: 5. The CDR3 contains 13 residues. The CDR3 reads CASSAPGGSEAFF. The CDR3 DNA reads TGTGCCAGCAGCGCTCCAGGGGGGTCTGAAGCTTTCTTT.

This clonotype was seen at least ten times. The chain employs TRBV27 and TRBJ2-7; 10 bases fit TRBD1. CDR1 MNHEY and CDR2 SMNVEV come from the germline V gene (reference sequence). J was trimmed by 3 bases and V by 4 bases; bases with no gene match: 9. The CDR3 spans 16 residues. The CDR3 nucleotides are TGTGCCAGCAGTTCCATTGAGGGACAGGGGATCTACGAGCAGTACTTC. This codes for CASSSIEGQGIYEQYF.

This clonotype was detected a few times. The rearrangement uses TRBV4-3 and TRBJ1-5; TRBD1 matches 7 bases. Germline V gene data show CDR1 as LGHNA and CDR2 as YSLEER. The trim removed 5 bases at V and 0 bases at J, leaving 4 bases unmatched. The CDR3 totals 15 residues. This chain's CDR3 is CASSGTVYSNQPQHF. In nucleotides, the CDR3 is TGCGCCAGCAGCGGGACAGTGTATAGCAATCAGCCCCAGCATTTT.

In this sample, this clonotype turned up a few times. V is TRBV12-3 or TRBV12-4 and J is TRBJ1-2, with D unclear. CDR3 length: 13 amino acids. Trimming removed 6 bases from V and 1 base from J, with 9 bases in between. The CDR3 DNA is TGTGCCAGCAGCCGAGAGGGTAACTATGGCTACACCTTC. Encoded protein: CASSREGNYGYTF.

The chain has TRBV24-1 and TRBJ2-7; 9 bases agree with TRBD1. The CDR3 covers 11 residues. Trimming took 10 bases from V and 4 from J; bases not matched to a gene: 1. The germline CDR1 and CDR2 sequences are KGHDR and SFDVKD. Here the CDR3 DNA reads TGTGCCACGGGACAGGGTTACGAGCAGTACTTC. Protein sequence: CATGQGYEQYF.

This clonotype was picked up many times. The chain links TRBV6-2 or TRBV6-3 to TRBJ2-5; the match to TRBD2 covers 13 bases. The J segment lost 4 bases and the V segment lost 8 bases, leaving 7 bases of the junction unmatched. Germline V gives CDR1 MNHEY, CDR2 SVGEGT. The CDR3 loop spans 15 amino acids. The CDR3 sequence: CASRLAGGGGETQYF. The DNA of the CDR3 is TGTGCCAGCCGACTAGCGGGGGGCGGAGGAGAGACCCAGTACTTC.